This TCR beta chain was sequenced during a study of breast tumors, draining lymph nodes, adjacent tissues. TCRdb called the multiplex PCR reads again in MiXCR, with one record for every CDR3 protein. The table lists about 110,000 distinct CDR3 sequences, 30% of them singletons. Trimming removed 4 bases from V and 8 bases from J; junction bases left unmatched: 17. Germline V gene lookup returns CDR1 SGDLS and CDR2 YYNGEE. The CDR3 consists of 19 residues. As to this clonotype: What it recognizes is unknown.

Breast cancer patients provided tissue from their axillary draining lymph nodes. Study conclusions and caveats: The data were judged consistent with most tumor T cells coming from lymph node and expanding in tumor. Luminal-like breast cancer showed significantly higher tumor–nontumor repertoire similarity than basal-like.

This TCR derives from a female donor with breast cancer. Some clones in this sample may be carry-over from other donors' samples. The chain combines TRBV9 with TRBJ1-6, with TRBD1 matching over 11 bases. The specimen was axillary lymph node tissue. CDR3 DNA: TGTGCCAGCAGCCCGAACCCGGGACAGGGGGTAAAGTTAGATTCACCCCTCCACTTT. It yields the protein CASSPNPGQGVKLDSPLHF.